This TCR beta chain was identified in a study of T cell responses to AZD1222 COVID-19 vaccine. Germline V CDR1 and CDR2: MNHEY, SVGEGT. V was cut by 0 bases and J by 1 base, with 14 bases left in between. CDR3 length: 17 amino acids. A word on this clone: Its antigen remains unknown.

Findings of the study overall: Among the donors, most were white British and more were female, and clonal diversity was possibly underestimated.

The method was immunoSEQ multiplex PCR; TCRdb's version includes in-frame clones alone and lacks a portion of them. The sample includes around 120,000 clones, over 80% of them seen just once. The clonotype originates from an adult in good health. Source: peripheral blood, taken on day 0 of AZD1222 vaccination. The J gene is TRBJ2-3, the V gene TRBV6-2 or TRBV6-3; D might be TRBD2 (6 bases). The CDR3 nucleotides read TGTGCCAGCAGTTACTCCTTCAAGGAGCGGGGCACAGATACGCAGTATTTT. Translated: CASSYSFKERGTDTQYF.